The source of this T cell receptor (beta chain) is a study of T cell responses to AZD1222 COVID-19 vaccine. The CDR3 spans 15 residues. Germline V gene sequence: CDR1 SGHRS, CDR2 YFSETQ. V lost 0 bases and J lost 2, with 11 bases in between. For this clone: As yet, its antigen is unknown.

Data came from immunoSEQ multiplex PCR; TCRdb stores just in-frame clones and leaves some out. The table has 100,000 to 150,000 clones, 85% to 90% seen once. Findings and limits, study-wide: Spike was spanned by vaccine-associated CD4 TCRs, which were dominant at 160-218 and 743-854.

Sequencing used peripheral blood, obtained on day 0 of AZD1222 vaccination. This rearrangement joins TRBV5-1 to TRBJ1-2; D is unclear. The sequence was collected from an adult in good health. The CDR3 bases are TGCGCCAGCAGCTTGGAAGCAGGAGGAAACTATGGCTACACCTTC. This sequence encodes CASSLEAGGNYGYTF.